Below, one T cell receptor beta chain is given with its context. This table comes from immunoSEQ multiplex PCR, and its TCRdb copy is limited to in-frame clones, with some not included. This sample carries approximately 260,000 clones, around 90% of them seen once, and the ten largest clones take around 2%. The data belong to a study of blood T cell repertoires in COVID-19. Study summary: Samples came from the United States, Italy and Spain, spanning acute and convalescent COVID-19.

Germline CDR1 SNHLY, CDR2 FYNNEI. The ends were cut back, 1 base at V and 4 bases at J, with 12 bases in the middle. The CDR3 is made up of 15 amino acids. This clonotype was obtained from a woman aged 18-29 years who had recovered from COVID-19. Sequencing used PBMCs or T cells enriched from blood (not recorded which). The rearrangement links TRBV2 to TRBJ2-3; D possibly corresponds to TRBD2 (6 bases). The CDR3 DNA reads as TGTGCCAGCAGTGAAGAGACGTCGGGGGCAGATACGCAGTATTTT. This sequence encodes CASSEETSGADTQYF.